This T cell receptor (beta chain) was captured in a study of technical replicates of blood from a handful of donors. V was cut by 1 base and J by 6 bases, with 15 bases left in between. CDR1 and CDR2 (germline): SGHTA, FQGNSA. This CDR3 comprises 15 residues. TCRdb's copy holds only in-frame clones and misses some; the assay was immunoSEQ multiplex PCR. The table lists roughly 76,000 clones, 86% of them singletons, with 4.8% in the top ten. Sample: PBMCs. The receptor's source is a human donor in good health. Some clones in this sample may be carry-over from other donors' samples. The chain combines TRBV7-2 with TRBJ1-2; perhaps TRBD1 as D (5 bases). Here the CDR3 reads CASSLGGMIGNGYTF. The CDR3 DNA reads TGTGCCAGCAGCTTAGGGGGCATGATAGGCAATGGCTACACCTTC.